One and the same sample provided the 23 T cell receptor beta chains below, sequenced in a study of blood T cells in healthy people across ages. Using a J-beta primer mix together with a sample-barcoded 5' primer, a second PCR was run for roughly 7 to 12 cycles. TCRdb fed the 5' RACE reads into MiXCR, producing one record per CDR3 protein. The table shows roughly 700,000 distinct CDR3 sequences, with 20% to 30% occurring only once. This sample was also put to use in a study of T cells of mothers and their children.

Sequencing was carried out using blood. The origin of the receptors is a boy aged 5-17 years in good health.

This chain connects TRBV28 to TRBJ2-1; 13 bases agree with TRBD2. After removal of 4 bases from V and 8 bases from J, the junction contained 11 bases not matched to a gene. CDR3 length: 17 amino acids. Germline CDR1 and CDR2: MDHEN and SYDVKM. CDR3 sequence: CASSSGGLAGKYDEQFF. The CDR3 DNA follows: TGTGCCAGCAGTTCGGGGGGACTAGCGGGGAAATACGATGAGCAGTTCTTC. Full variable domain (outside the CDR3, taken from reference TRBV28 and TRBJ2-1): DVKVTQSSRYLVKRTGEKVFLECVQDMDHENMFWYRQDPGLGLRLIYFSYDVKMKEKGDIPEGYSVSREKKERFSLILESASTNQTSMYLCASSSGGLAGKYDEQFFGPGTRLTVL.

The gene calls are TRBV9 and TRBJ2-1; TRBD1 aligns across 9 bases. The CDR3 sequence is 15 residues long. Germline trimming cut 3 bases from V and 7 bases from J; bases unmatched to any gene: 8. CDR1 and CDR2 (germline): SGDLS, YYNGEE. CDR3 DNA: TGTGCCAGCAGCGAACCGGGACAGGGAGGAAATGAGCAGTTCTTC. Protein product: CASSEPGQGGNEQFF.

V and J are TRBV6-2 or TRBV6-3 and TRBJ2-5; the match to TRBD2 covers 14 bases. The CDR3 spans 17 residues. The germline CDR1 and CDR2 sequences are MNHEY and SVGEGT. V lost 5 bases and J lost 2; bases outside the gene matches: 7. CDR3 coding DNA: TGTGCCAGCAGTCTTCGACTAGCGGGGGGGCGTCAAGAGACCCAGTACTTC. It translates to CASSLRLAGGRQETQYF.

The chain couples TRBV4-2 to TRBJ2-5; TRBD2 matches at 8 bases. The ends lost 1 base at V and 0 bases at J; junction bases unmatched: 7. The CDR3 length is 17 residues. Germline V gives CDR1 LGHNA, CDR2 YNFKEQ. The CDR3 reads CASSQGRAGGHQETQYF. DNA of the CDR3: TGTGCCAGCAGCCAAGGGAGGGCGGGGGGACACCAAGAGACCCAGTACTTC.

This chain uses TRBV2 with TRBJ2-5, with TRBD2 matching over 8 bases. Germline V gene data show CDR1 as SNHLY and CDR2 as FYNNEI. Trimming took 3 bases from V and 10 from J; bases not matched to a gene: 10. The CDR3 runs 14 residues. CDR3 in amino acids: CASSELAGNYDQYF. DNA of the CDR3: TGTGCCAGCAGTGAGCTAGCGGGCAACTATGACCAGTACTTC.

This chain connects TRBV12-3 or TRBV12-4 to TRBJ2-4; a weak D match, TRBD1 (6 bases). V dropped 6 bases and J dropped 5 bases, with 17 bases sitting between them. This CDR3 is 15 amino acids long. In DNA, the CDR3 is TGTGCCAGCAGCCCTGACCCGGACAGTCAAAACATTCAGTACTTC. As protein: CASSPDPDSQNIQYF.

In its sample, this clonotype was seen a few times. The chain joins TRBV18 to TRBJ1-4; D gene unclear. The V end lost 6 bases, the J end lost 6 bases, and 11 bases lay between the germline ends. This CDR3 contains 13 residues. From germline, CDR1 is KGHSH and CDR2 LQKENI. CDR3 nucleotides: TGTGCCAGCTCCGGAAGGGCTGATGAAAAACTGTTTTTT. Residues: CASSGRADEKLFF.

This clonotype turned up a few times. DNA for the CDR3: TGCGCCAGCAGCTTGACACTAGCGGTCCACGAGCAGTACTTC. Its translation is CASSLTLAVHEQYF. V usage is TRBV5-1 and J usage is TRBJ2-7; 8 bases match TRBD2. The CDR3 has 14 residues. CDR1 and CDR2 from the germline V gene are SGHRS and YFSETQ. V dropped 1 base and J dropped 5; count of bases not matched to a gene: 5. Full variable domain (rest looked up from reference TRBV5-1 and TRBJ2-7): KAGVTQTPRYLIKTRGQQVTLSCSPISGHRSVSWYQQTPGQGLQFLFEYFSETQRNKGNFPGRFSGRQFSNSRSEMNVSTLELGDSALYLCASSLTLAVHEQYFGPGTRLTVT.

This rearrangement joins TRBV9 to TRBJ2-7, with D maybe TRBD2 (6 bases). The CDR3 runs to 13 residues. The germline V gene has CDR1 SGDLS and CDR2 YYNGEE. Deletions cut 0 bases from V and 7 bases from J, with 11 bases between. CDR3 DNA sequence: TGTGCCAGCAGCGTAGGGGACTCCGGGGAGCAGTACTTC. It translates to CASSVGDSGEQYF.

This sequence joins TRBV5-1 and TRBJ2-5; 7 positions agree with TRBD1. The CDR3 has 15 amino acids. The germline V gene encodes CDR1 SGHRS and CDR2 YFSETQ. Germline trimming cut 2 bases from V and 4 bases from J; bases unmatched to any gene: 8. CDR3 residues: CASSLGGAPGETQYF. The DNA of the CDR3 is TGCGCCAGCAGCTTAGGGGGCGCGCCGGGAGAGACCCAGTACTTC. The full variable domain, its missing parts supplied by reference TRBV5-1 and TRBJ2-5, is KAGVTQTPRYLIKTRGQQVTLSCSPISGHRSVSWYQQTPGQGLQFLFEYFSETQRNKGNFPGRFSGRQFSNSRSEMNVSTLELGDSALYLCASSLGGAPGETQYFGPGTRLLVL.

The rearrangement links TRBV2 to TRBJ2-7, with 8 bases lining up with TRBD1. The CDR3 totals 16 residues. Per germline, CDR1 SNHLY and CDR2 FYNNEI. Unmatched junction bases numbered 11, after V lost 4 bases and J lost 3 bases. The CDR3 here is CASSARGQGDIYEQYF. In nucleotides, the CDR3 is TGTGCCAGCAGTGCCCGCGGACAGGGTGATATCTACGAGCAGTACTTC.

The chain links TRBV28 to TRBJ2-1; D may be TRBD1 (5 bases). The CDR3 consists of 15 residues. V was clipped by 0 bases and J by 6 bases, with 12 bases between them. The germline CDR1 and CDR2 sequences are MDHEN and SYDVKM. CDR3 protein: CASSLWQGIGNEQFF. Written as DNA, the CDR3 is TGTGCCAGCAGTTTATGGCAGGGTATCGGCAATGAGCAGTTCTTC.

This clonotype was counted between two and nine times. The CDR3 is CSAQGWNTEAFF. The CDR3 coding sequence is TGCAGCGCACAGGGATGGAACACTGAAGCTTTCTTT. The rearrangement links TRBV29-1 to TRBJ1-1; perhaps TRBD1 as D (6 bases). The CDR3 is 12 residues long. Germline CDR1 is SQVTM and CDR2 is ANQGSEA. Trimming removed 7 bases from V and 1 base from J, with 10 bases in between. Full variable domain (remainder filled in from reference TRBV29-1 and TRBJ1-1): SAVISQKPSRDICQRGTSLTIQCQVDSQVTMMFWYRQQPGQSLTLIATANQGSEATYESGFVIDKFPISRPNLTFSTLTVSNMSPEDSSIYLCSAQGWNTEAFFGQGTRLTVV.

The J gene is TRBJ2-3, the V gene TRBV20-1; D may be TRBD1 (7 bases). CDR1 is DFQATT and CDR2 is SNEGSKA in the germline V gene (reference sequence). The CDR3 runs to 14 residues. With 4 bases removed from V and 4 bases from J, the gap between germline ends came to 15 bases. The CDR3, as DNA: TGCAGTGCTAATGGGCAGGGGGGCCCAGATACGCAGTATTTT. Protein product: CSANGQGGPDTQYF.

V is TRBV5-1 and J is TRBJ2-1; tentatively, D is TRBD1 (6 bases). CDR1 is SGHRS and CDR2 is YFSETQ in the germline V gene. Trimming removed 3 bases at V and 8 bases at J, with 15 bases between. This CDR3 comprises 14 residues. The CDR3 spells CASSWGDRTDEQFF. CDR3 nucleotides: TGCGCCAGCAGCTGGGGAGACAGGACCGATGAGCAGTTCTTC.

V is TRBV4-1 and J is TRBJ1-2; 8 nucleotides align to TRBD1. CDR1 and CDR2 from the germline V gene are MGHRA and YSYEKL. Trimming removed 2 bases from V and 5 bases from J; junction bases left unmatched: 10. This CDR3 spans 16 amino acids. The CDR3: CASSQLQGAFVYGYTF. CDR3 bases: TGCGCCAGCAGCCAACTCCAGGGGGCGTTTGTATATGGCTACACCTTC.

CDR3 sequence: CASSLWASWGDTQYF. The DNA of the CDR3 is TGTGCCAGCAGCTTGTGGGCTAGCTGGGGGGATACGCAGTATTTT. The V call is TRBV5-5, the J call TRBJ2-3; D may be TRBD1 or TRBD2 (5 bases each). There are 15 residues in the CDR3. The germline CDR1 and CDR2 sequences are SGHKS and YYEKEE (reference sequence). V was pared by 1 base and J by 6 bases, with 15 bases between.

The rearrangement uses TRBV7-8 and TRBJ2-7; 7 nucleotides align to TRBD2. This CDR3 spans 15 amino acids. Germline lookup yields CDR1 SGHVS and CDR2 FQNEAQ. The J segment lost 3 bases and the V segment lost 3 bases, leaving 8 bases of the junction unmatched. The CDR3 loop reads CASSLGGRAFYEQYF. The CDR3 nucleotides read TGTGCCAGCAGCTTGGGAGGGAGGGCCTTCTACGAGCAGTACTTC.

The rearrangement links TRBV29-1 to TRBJ2-5; 15 bases align to TRBD2. TRBJ2-1 matches the DNA end more closely, so the J call is doubtful. The CDR3 length is 15 residues. Germline-derived CDR1 and CDR2 are SQVTM and ANQGSEA. Here the CDR3 DNA reads TGCAGCGTTGGTGGGACTAGCGGGAGGCCGAATGAGCAGTTCTTC. As protein: CSVGGTSGRPNEQFF.

This clonotype was seen a few times. V and J are TRBV20-1 and TRBJ1-5; 10 bases are shared with TRBD1. Germline V gene lookup returns CDR1 DFQATT and CDR2 SNEGSKA (reference sequence). Trimming took 6 bases from V and 0 from J; bases not matched to a gene: 5. The CDR3 consists of 15 residues. The chain's CDR3 is CSASTGGNSNQPQHF. The CDR3 DNA reads as TGCAGTGCCTCGACAGGGGGCAATAGCAATCAGCCCCAGCATTTT.

This clonotype was recorded a few times. A read error may explain this, as a much larger clone is one base away. The chain couples TRBV29-1 to TRBJ2-5; D is uncertain. Germline assignment: CDR1 SQVTM and CDR2 ANQGSEA. V was pared by 6 bases and J by 4 bases, with 15 bases between. The CDR3 length is 13 residues. The CDR3 loop is CSVMTPNRETQYF. The CDR3 DNA follows: TGCAGCGTGATGACACCGAACCGAGAGACCCAGTACTTC.

This clonotype was observed a few times. The rearrangement joins TRBV10-2 to TRBJ2-3, with D perhaps TRBD2 (6 bases). Germline CDR1 and CDR2: WSHSY and SAAADI. V was shortened by 4 bases and J by 2 bases, with 10 bases between the two germline ends. The CDR3 sequence is 14 residues long. This CDR3 reads CASSGGGITDTQYF. CDR3 DNA: TGCGCCAGCAGTGGGGGCGGGATCACAGATACGCAGTATTTT.

V is TRBV7-2 and J is TRBJ2-5; TRBD1 matches 8 bases. Germline V CDR1 and CDR2: SGHTA, FQGNSA. J gave up 0 bases and V 1 base, and 4 bases lay outside the gene matches. The CDR3 runs to 16 residues. CDR3 amino acids: CASSLGDRMYQETQYF. CDR3 sequence (DNA): TGTGCCAGCAGCTTAGGGGACAGGATGTACCAAGAGACCCAGTACTTC. Full variable domain (rest looked up from reference TRBV7-2 and TRBJ2-5): GAGVSQSPSNKVTEKGKDVELRCDPISGHTALYWYRQSLGQGLEFLIYFQGNSAPDKSGLPSDRFSAERTGGSVSTLTIQRTQQEDSAVYLCASSLGDRMYQETQYFGPGTRLLVL.